Listed below are T cell receptor beta chains from one sample, sequenced in a study of T cells in Graves' hyperthyroidism and ophthalmopathy. TCRdb reanalysed the multiplex PCR reads using MiXCR and keeps one entry per CDR3 protein. The table records 750,000 to 900,000 distinct CDR3 sequences, about 38% of them present only once. What was sequenced was blood. These receptors were collected from a man younger than 30 with Graves' hyperthyroidism. CDR3s include the opening cysteine and the closing phenylalanine or tryptophan. A D gene is named only where the DNA matches it firmly. Not all rows give a size; the values are once, few, many and, for expanded clones, a class.

>TRBJ2-6|.|many|TRBV7-2
CASSPAGANVLTF
TGTGCCAGCAGCCCGGCTGGGGCCAACGTCCTGACTTTC
>TRBJ2-7|TRBD1|.|TRBV7-9
CASSYPGQVPVACEQYF
TGTGCCAGCAGCTACCCGGGACAGGTTCCCGTAGCATGCGAGCAGTACTTC
>TRBJ2-7|TRBD2|.|TRBV20-1
CSARTAGGHYEQYF
TGCAGTGCTAGGACGGCGGGGGGCCACTACGAGCAGTACTTC
>TRBJ2-5|.|.|TRBV5-1
CASREAGPRETQYF
TGCGCCAGCAGGGAGGCCGGCCCGCGGGAGACCCAGTACTTC
>TRBJ1-2|.|.|TRBV11-3
CASSQTRGGALYGYTF
TGTGCCAGCAGCCAAACAAGAGGAGGGGCTCTCTATGGCTACACCTTC
>TRBJ2-5|.|.|TRBV19
CASSPGRVRETQYF
TGTGCCAGTAGTCCCGGACGCGTCCGGGAGACCCAGTACTTC
>TRBJ2-6|TRBD1|.|TRBV11-2
CASKPGQGDYVLTF
TGTGCCAGCAAACCGGGACAGGGAGACTACGTCCTGACTTTC
>TRBJ1-6|TRBD1|.|TRBV10-3
CAINGQGAWSPLHF
TGTGCCATCAACGGACAGGGGGCATGGTCACCCCTCCACTTT
>TRBJ2-7|.|few|TRBV29-1
CSVEDLGRGGEQYF
TGCAGCGTTGAAGATCTCGGCAGGGGGGGCGAGCAGTACTTC
>TRBJ2-2|.|.|TRBV13
CASSYWGREAGELFF
TGTGCCAGCAGTTACTGGGGCAGGGAAGCCGGGGAGCTGTTTTTT
>TRBJ2-7|.|few|TRBV7-9
CASSSTGSSSYEQYF
TGTGCCAGCAGTTCCACGGGGAGCAGCTCCTACGAGCAGTACTTC
>TRBJ1-1|.|.|TRBV7-8
CASSLYEILNTEAFF
TGTGCCAGCAGCTTATATGAGATTCTGAACACTGAAGCTTTCTTT
>TRBJ1-2|.|many|TRBV19
CASSPGPPRSYGYTF
TGTGCCAGTAGTCCGGGACCTCCGAGGTCCTATGGCTACACCTTC
>TRBJ1-6|.|many|TRBV7-9
CASSLVTGPLHF
TGTGCCAGCAGCTTAGTGACGGGGCCCCTCCACTTT
>TRBJ2-7|.|.|TRBV19
CASSRIRTYEQYF
TGTGCCAGCAGCCGGATCCGAACCTACGAGCAGTACTTC
>TRBJ2-6|.|.|TRBV9
CASSLDGGSSGANVLTF
TGTGCCAGCAGCTTAGATGGGGGTTCCTCTGGGGCCAACGTCCTGACTTTC
>TRBJ1-5|.|many|TRBV5-1
CASSDGDGPQHF
TGCGCCAGCAGCGACGGTGATGGGCCCCAGCATTTT
>TRBJ2-7|.|many|TRBV9
CASSVGPGQPYEQYF
TGTGCCAGCAGCGTAGGCCCCGGACAGCCCTACGAGCAGTACTTC
>TRBJ2-7|TRBD1|.|TRBV6-5
CASSLPDRAAYEQYF
TGTGCCAGCAGTTTACCCGACAGGGCCGCCTACGAGCAGTACTTC
>TRBJ1-6|.|many|TRBV7-9
CASSLMGSGSPLHF
TGTGCCAGCAGCTTAATGGGGTCGGGGTCACCCCTCCACTTT
>TRBJ2-5|.|many|TRBV2
CASSLTDRETQYF
TGTGCCAGCAGCTTAACGGACAGAGAGACCCAGTACTTC
>TRBJ2-7|TRBD2|.|TRBV9
CASSVEAGVAYEQYF
TGTGCCAGCAGCGTAGAGGCGGGGGTCGCCTACGAGCAGTACTTC
>TRBJ2-5|.|.|TRBV6-5
CASALYSGQETQYF
TGTGCCAGCGCACTCTACTCAGGTCAAGAGACCCAGTACTTC
>TRBJ2-5|.|.|TRBV7-9
CASSLSRQLQETQYF
TGTGCCAGCAGCTTGTCTAGGCAGCTTCAAGAGACCCAGTACTTC
>TRBJ2-5|.|few|TRBV7-2
CASSFGGTGETQYF
TGTGCCAGCAGCTTTGGGGGGACGGGAGAGACCCAGTACTTC
>TRBJ1-5|TRBD1|many|TRBV20-1
CSARGTGGDQPQHF
TGCAGTGCTAGGGGGACAGGGGGAGATCAGCCCCAGCATTTT
>TRBJ1-5|.|few|TRBV20-1
CSARAPGHSNQPQHF
TGCAGTGCTAGAGCCCCAGGCCATAGCAATCAGCCCCAGCATTTT
>TRBJ1-6|TRBD1|few|TRBV6-7
CASSFNRGRGSPLHF
TGTGCCAGCAGCTTTAACAGGGGGCGGGGATCACCCCTCCACTTT
>TRBJ1-5|TRBD1|few|TRBV4-1
CASSQTTGEPQHF
TGCGCCAGCAGCCAAACGACAGGGGAGCCCCAGCATTTT
>TRBJ2-7|.|many|TRBV9
CASSVGVGNSYEQYF
TGTGCCAGCAGCGTAGGTGTCGGTAACTCCTACGAGCAGTACTTC
>TRBJ2-7|TRBD1|.|TRBV20-1
CSARGPRTGDSYEQYF
TGCAGTGCTAGAGGTCCTAGGACAGGGGATTCCTACGAGCAGTACTTC
>TRBJ1-4|.|few|TRBV6-2/TRBV6-3
CASSLYRDEKLFF
TGTGCCAGCAGTTTATACAGGGATGAAAAACTGTTTTTT
>TRBJ2-6|.|.|TRBV10-2
CASSESRWSSGANVLTF
TGCGCCAGCAGTGAGTCGAGGTGGAGCTCTGGGGCCAACGTCCTGACTTTC
>TRBJ1-5|.|many|TRBV6-1
CASSATDQPQHF
TGTGCCAGCAGTGCTACAGATCAGCCCCAGCATTTT
>TRBJ1-4|TRBD1|.|TRBV7-9
CASSRWTGPPRKLFF
TGTGCCAGCAGTCGCTGGACAGGGCCCCCGAGAAAACTGTTTTTT
>TRBJ2-5|TRBD1|.|TRBV29-1
CSASQGAETQYF
TGCAGCGCCTCACAGGGGGCAGAGACCCAGTACTTC
>TRBJ1-2|TRBD1|.|TRBV29-1
CSVEGQGLTF
TGCAGCGTTGAAGGACAGGGTCTTACCTTC
>TRBJ2-7|.|many|TRBV10-3
CAISALGTDLGYF
TGTGCCATCAGTGCACTCGGGACCGACCTTGGGTACTTC
>TRBJ1-5|.|many|TRBV12-3/TRBV12-4
CASSIQRGQPQHF
TGTGCCAGCAGTATTCAGAGGGGTCAGCCCCAGCATTTT
>TRBJ2-7|.|few|TRBV9
CASSQAGQTYEQYF
TGTGCCAGCAGTCAAGCGGGACAGACCTACGAGCAGTACTTC
>TRBJ1-1|.|.|TRBV3-1
CASSGLGITEAFF
TGTGCCAGCAGTGGATTGGGCATAACTGAAGCTTTCTTT
>TRBJ2-5|TRBD1|.|TRBV25-1
CASLLHPTGQETQYF
TGTGCCAGCTTATTACACCCGACAGGGCAAGAGACCCAGTACTTC
>TRBJ1-5|.|.|TRBV7-8
CTSRDHSYSNQPQHF
TGTACCAGCAGGGACCACAGCTATAGCAATCAGCCCCAGCATTTT
>TRBJ1-1|.|.|TRBV4-3
CASSHGNPNTEAFF
TGCGCCAGCAGCCATGGGAATCCGAACACTGAAGCTTTCTTT
>TRBJ2-5|.|few|TRBV5-4
CASSPSTSQETQYF
TGTGCCAGCAGCCCCTCGACTAGCCAAGAGACCCAGTACTTC
>TRBJ1-2|.|many|TRBV10-3
CAISESHGGEANYGYTF
TGTGCCATCAGTGAGTCGCACGGGGGTGAAGCTAACTATGGCTACACCTTC
>TRBJ1-1|.|many|TRBV10-3
CAIRTFEYAEAFF
TGTGCCATACGGACTTTTGAATACGCTGAAGCTTTCTTT
>TRBJ2-7|.|once|TRBV6-1
CASSPGFAAALREQYF
TGTGCCAGCAGCCCCGGGTTTGCGGCGGCCTTGAGGGAGCAGTACTTC
>TRBJ1-6|.|few|TRBV28
CASSFRGLDSPLHF
TGTGCCAGCAGTTTTAGGGGACTGGATTCACCCCTCCACTTT
>TRBJ2-5|.|.|TRBV9
CASSVAREEAQYF
TGTGCCAGCAGCGTAGCCAGGGAAGAGGCCCAGTACTTC
>TRBJ1-5|TRBD1|once|TRBV15
CATSRTGTGNQPQHF
TGTGCCACCAGCAGGACCGGGACAGGCAATCAGCCCCAGCATTTT
>TRBJ1-1|.|few|TRBV2
CALISPYREKGTEAFF
TGTGCCCTAATTTCCCCTTACAGGGAAAAAGGCACTGAAGCTTTCTTT
>TRBJ1-1|.|few|TRBV5-1
CASSLYRATEAFF
TGTGCCAGCAGCTTATACCGGGCCACTGAAGCTTTCTTT
>TRBJ1-3|.|once|TRBV10-3
CAISETGMGGNTIYF
TGTGCCATCAGTGAAACGGGGATGGGAGGAAACACCATATATTTT
>TRBJ2-7|TRBD2|.|TRBV11-2
CASSLEGTSREQCF
TGTGCCAGCAGCTTAGAAGGGACTAGTCGGGAGCAGTGCTTC